The rows below give T cell receptor beta chains drawn from one sample of a study of blood T cell repertoires in COVID-19. Generated by immunoSEQ multiplex PCR, the TCRdb table keeps only in-frame clones and is missing some. The sample shows roughly 140,000 clones, around 80% of them seen only once. Sequenced input: peripheral blood. The receptor source for this set is a woman between 50 and 59 years old in a cohort sampled during active or convalescent COVID-19. Both conserved end residues are part of each CDR3. Fields, in order: V gene, CDR3 length, D gene, J gene, clone size, CDR3 protein, CDR3 DNA. D genes are given only for firm matches. Clone size is shown for a subset of rows, as once, few, many or a class of expanded clone.

TRBV20-1	17	.	TRBJ2-4	once	CSASPASAGNAKNIQYF	TGCAGTGCCAGTCCTGCTAGCGCGGGGAATGCCAAAAACATTCAGTACTTC
TRBV5-1	14	.	TRBJ2-7	.	CASSLSGRLEEQYF	TGCGCCAGCAGCTTGTCTGGGAGGTTGGAGGAGCAGTACTTC
TRBV19	15	.	TRBJ1-1	.	CASRPQGVANAEAFF	TGTGCCAGTAGGCCCCAGGGTGTGGCGAACGCTGAAGCTTTCTTT
TRBV29-1	12	TRBD2	TRBJ2-5	.	CSVEGAGETQYF	TGCAGCGTTGAAGGAGCGGGGGAGACCCAGTACTTC
TRBV9	14	TRBD1	TRBJ2-5	once	CASSIGQDQETQYF	TGTGCCAGCAGTATCGGACAGGACCAAGAGACCCAGTACTTC
TRBV2	16	TRBD1	TRBJ1-2	.	CASSEDGGQGAYGYTF	TGTGCCAGCAGTGAAGATGGAGGTCAGGGGGCGTATGGCTACACCTTC
TRBV5-4	15	.	TRBJ2-5	few	CASSPRTALQETQYF	TGTGCCAGCAGCCCACGGACAGCCCTTCAAGAGACCCAGTACTTC
TRBV6-5	14	TRBD1	TRBJ1-2	few	CASSYELTGGGYTF	TGTGCCAGCAGTTACGAGCTAACAGGGGGTGGCTACACCTTC
TRBV6-2/TRBV6-3	16	TRBD2	TRBJ2-7	.	CASSPTSGGAFDEQYF	TGTGCCAGCAGCCCGACTAGCGGGGGGGCGTTCGACGAGCAGTACTTC
TRBV30	13	.	TRBJ1-1	.	CAWSQETRSEAFF	TGTGCCTGGAGCCAGGAAACCCGATCTGAAGCTTTCTTT
TRBV14	13	.	TRBJ1-1	few	CASSQDRNTEAFF	TGTGCCAGCAGCCAAGACAGGAACACTGAAGCTTTCTTT
TRBV6-5	15	.	TRBJ1-6	.	CASSYWATHNSPLHF	TGTGCCAGCAGTTACTGGGCCACTCATAATTCACCCCTCCACTTT
TRBV7-2	15	TRBD1	TRBJ2-2	.	CASSPRDSLTGELFF	TGTGCCAGCAGTCCTCGGGACAGCCTAACCGGGGAGCTGTTTTTT
TRBV2	12	.	TRBJ1-2	.	CASNTIVYGYTF	TGTGCCAGCAATACAATCGTCTATGGCTACACCTTC
TRBV18	15	TRBD1	TRBJ1-4	once	CASSPRQGTNEKLFF	TGTGCCAGCTCACCCCGACAGGGTACTAATGAAAAACTGTTTTTT
TRBV19	14	TRBD1	TRBJ1-6	.	CASSTRQGYSPLHF	TGTGCCAGTAGTACTCGACAGGGATATTCACCCCTCCACTTT
TRBV7-9	14	TRBD1	TRBJ1-2	.	CASSWGQGANGYTF	TGTGCCAGCAGCTGGGGACAGGGGGCTAATGGCTACACCTTC